The entry that follows covers one TCR beta chain sequence. What it recognizes is unknown. The data originate from a study of shared clonotypes between healthy human individuals. Across the whole study: The composition of the donors was a couple of women and a few men aged 18 to 49. Each donor contributed plates that comprised three CD4 naive, three CD4 memory, two CD8 naive and one CD8 memory. Findings and caveats of the study: Incompleteness in sorted-subset sequencing, despite large depth, was shown by rarefaction.

CDR1 is SGHAT and CDR2 is FQNNGV in the germline V gene. The V end was cut by 0 bases, the J end by 1 base, with 6 bases between. This CDR3 contains 14 residues. Original methodology: Junction-only sequences without quality scores came from ImmunoSEQ, so filtering differed. Libraries were prepared by immunoSEQ multiplex PCR; TCRdb keeps only in-frame clonotypes and omits some of them. V, J and clone size were drawn from that table, and D and trimming were deduced from the DNA. This table holds 2 million to 2.5 million clones, around 95% found once. The receptor's source is a man aged 18-30 years in good health. Sequencing was performed on naive CD4+ T cells sorted from blood. Noted subset: CD45RA+ positively selected. The chain is built from TRBV11-2 and TRBJ1-1; D is perhaps TRBD1 (5 bases). The CDR3 region is CASSLEGANTEAFF. DNA of the CDR3: TGTGCCAGCAGCTTAGAAGGGGCGAACACTGAAGCTTTCTTT.